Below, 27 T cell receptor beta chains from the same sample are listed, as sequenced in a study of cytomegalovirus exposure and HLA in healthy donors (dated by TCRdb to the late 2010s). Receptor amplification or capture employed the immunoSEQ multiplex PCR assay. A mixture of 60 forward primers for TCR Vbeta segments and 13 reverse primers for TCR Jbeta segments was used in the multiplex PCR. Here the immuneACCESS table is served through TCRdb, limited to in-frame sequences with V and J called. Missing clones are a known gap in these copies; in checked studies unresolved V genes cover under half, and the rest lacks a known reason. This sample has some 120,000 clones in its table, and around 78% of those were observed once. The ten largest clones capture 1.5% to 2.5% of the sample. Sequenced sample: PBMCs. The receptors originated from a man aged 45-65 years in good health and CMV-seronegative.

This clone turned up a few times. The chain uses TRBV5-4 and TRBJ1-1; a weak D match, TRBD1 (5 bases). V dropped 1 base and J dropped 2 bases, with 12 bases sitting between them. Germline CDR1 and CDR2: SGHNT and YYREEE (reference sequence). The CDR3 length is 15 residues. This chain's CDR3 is CASSLLGELNTEAFF. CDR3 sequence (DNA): TGTGCCAGCAGCTTGCTAGGGGAACTAAACACTGAAGCTTTCTTT. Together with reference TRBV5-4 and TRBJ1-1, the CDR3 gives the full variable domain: ETGVTQSPTHLIKTRGQQVTLRCSSQSGHNTVSWYQQALGQGPQFIFQYYREEENGRGNFPPRFSGLQFPNYSSELNVNALELDDSALYLCASSLLGELNTEAFFGQGTRLTVV.

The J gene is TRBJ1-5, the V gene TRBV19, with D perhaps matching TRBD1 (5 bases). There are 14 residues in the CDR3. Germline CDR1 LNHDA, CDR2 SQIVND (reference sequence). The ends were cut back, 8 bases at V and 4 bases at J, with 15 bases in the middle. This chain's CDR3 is CASSGTGGNQPQHF. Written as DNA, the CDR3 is TGTGCCAGTTCAGGGACGGGAGGGAATCAGCCCCAGCATTTT.

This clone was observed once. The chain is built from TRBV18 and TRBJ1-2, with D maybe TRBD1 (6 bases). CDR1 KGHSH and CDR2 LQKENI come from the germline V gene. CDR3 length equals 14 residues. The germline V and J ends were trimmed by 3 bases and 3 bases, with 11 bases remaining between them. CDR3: CASSPQEGDYGYTF. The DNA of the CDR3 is TGTGCCAGCTCACCTCAAGAGGGGGACTATGGCTACACCTTC.

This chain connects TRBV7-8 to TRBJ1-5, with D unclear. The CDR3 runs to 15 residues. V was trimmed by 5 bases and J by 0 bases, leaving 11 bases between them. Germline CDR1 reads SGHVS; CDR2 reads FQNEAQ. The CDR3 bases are TGTGCCAGCAGCGACCTAGCGACTAGCAATCAGCCCCAGCATTTT. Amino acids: CASSDLATSNQPQHF.

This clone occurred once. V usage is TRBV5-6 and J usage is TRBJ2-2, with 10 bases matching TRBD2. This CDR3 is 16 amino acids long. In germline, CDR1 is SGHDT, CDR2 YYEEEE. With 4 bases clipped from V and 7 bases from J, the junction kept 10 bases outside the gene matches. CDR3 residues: CASSRPAGGLDGELFF. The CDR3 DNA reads TGTGCCAGCAGCCGGCCAGCGGGGGGGCTTGACGGGGAGCTGTTTTTT.

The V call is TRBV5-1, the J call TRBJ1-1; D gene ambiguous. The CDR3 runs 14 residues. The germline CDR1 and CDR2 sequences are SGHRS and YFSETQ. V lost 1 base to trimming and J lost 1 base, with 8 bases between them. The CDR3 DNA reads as TGCGCCAGCAGCTTGACAGAATCGAACACTGAAGCTTTCTTT. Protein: CASSLTESNTEAFF.

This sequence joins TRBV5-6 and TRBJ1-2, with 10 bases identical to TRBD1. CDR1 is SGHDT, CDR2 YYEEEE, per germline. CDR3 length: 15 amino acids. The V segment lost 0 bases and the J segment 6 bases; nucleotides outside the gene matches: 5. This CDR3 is CASSLAGTGDHGYTF. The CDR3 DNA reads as TGTGCCAGCAGCTTGGCCGGGACAGGGGATCATGGCTACACCTTC.

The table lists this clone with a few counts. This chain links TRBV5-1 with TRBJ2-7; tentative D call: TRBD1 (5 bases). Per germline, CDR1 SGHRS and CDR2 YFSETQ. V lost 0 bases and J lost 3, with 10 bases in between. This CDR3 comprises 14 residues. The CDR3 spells CASSLVDRDYEQYF. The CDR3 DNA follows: TGCGCCAGCAGCTTGGTAGACAGAGACTACGAGCAGTACTTC.

CDR3 residues: CASSPLQAKQTTDTQYF. The CDR3 DNA follows: TGTGCCAGCAGCCCGCTACAGGCTAAACAGACCACAGATACGCAGTATTTT. The rearrangement joins TRBV4-2 to TRBJ2-3, with a tentative D call TRBD1 (5 bases). Germline V gene lookup returns CDR1 LGHNA and CDR2 YNFKEQ. V was trimmed by 4 bases and J by 2 bases, leaving 19 bases between them. The CDR3 consists of 17 residues.

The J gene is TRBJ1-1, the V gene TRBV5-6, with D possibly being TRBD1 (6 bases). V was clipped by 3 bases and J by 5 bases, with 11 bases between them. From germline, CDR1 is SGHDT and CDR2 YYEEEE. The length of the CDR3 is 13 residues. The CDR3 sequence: CASSSQGWTEAFF. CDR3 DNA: TGTGCCAGCAGCTCACAGGGTTGGACTGAAGCTTTCTTT.

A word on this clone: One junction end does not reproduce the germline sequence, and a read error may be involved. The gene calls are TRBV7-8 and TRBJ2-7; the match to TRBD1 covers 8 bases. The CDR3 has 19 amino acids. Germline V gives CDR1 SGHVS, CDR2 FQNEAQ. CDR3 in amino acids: CASSLTWGQALSFTYEQHF. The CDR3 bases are TGTGCCAGCAGCTTAACGTGGGGACAGGCTCTCTCATTTACCTACGAGCAGCACTTC.

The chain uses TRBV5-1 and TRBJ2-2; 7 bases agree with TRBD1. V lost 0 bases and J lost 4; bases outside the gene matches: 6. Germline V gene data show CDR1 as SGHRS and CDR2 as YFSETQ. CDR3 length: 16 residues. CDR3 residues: CASSLARQGGTGELFF. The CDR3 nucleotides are TGCGCCAGCAGCTTGGCCCGACAGGGCGGCACCGGGGAGCTGTTTTTT.

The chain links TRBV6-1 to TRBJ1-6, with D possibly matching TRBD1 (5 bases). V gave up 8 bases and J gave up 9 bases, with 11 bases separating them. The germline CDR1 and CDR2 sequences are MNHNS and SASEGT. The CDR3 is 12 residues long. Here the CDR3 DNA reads TGTGCCAGCGGGAGGGGAGCTTCACCCCTCCACTTT. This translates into CASGRGASPLHF.

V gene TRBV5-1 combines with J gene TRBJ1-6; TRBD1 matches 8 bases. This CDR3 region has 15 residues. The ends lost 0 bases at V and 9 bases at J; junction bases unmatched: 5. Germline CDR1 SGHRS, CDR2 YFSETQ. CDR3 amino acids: CASSLAGTGRSPLHF. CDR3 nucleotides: TGCGCCAGCAGCTTGGCCGGGACAGGTCGTTCACCCCTCCACTTT.

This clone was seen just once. CDR3 bases: TGTGCCAGCAGCCAGCTGCGGGGGAACACCGGGGAGCTGTTTTTT. This codes for CASSQLRGNTGELFF. The chain uses TRBV7-9 and TRBJ2-2; TRBD2 is a possible D gene (6 bases). Germline V gene lookup returns CDR1 SEHNR and CDR2 FQNEAQ (reference sequence). There are 15 residues in the CDR3. Trimming shortened V by 5 bases and J by 1 base, and 11 bases separated the two germline ends.

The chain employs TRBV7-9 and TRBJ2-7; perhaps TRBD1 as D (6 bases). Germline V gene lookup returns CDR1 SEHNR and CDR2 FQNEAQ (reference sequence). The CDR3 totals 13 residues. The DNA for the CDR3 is TGTTCCAGCAGTCGGGACACCCGGCAGGTGCAGTACGTC. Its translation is CSSSRDTRQVQYV.

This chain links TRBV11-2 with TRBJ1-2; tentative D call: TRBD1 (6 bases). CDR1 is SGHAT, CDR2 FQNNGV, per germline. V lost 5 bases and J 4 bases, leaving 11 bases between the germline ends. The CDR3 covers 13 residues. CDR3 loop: CASSQTGPYGYTF. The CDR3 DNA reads TGTGCCAGCAGCCAAACAGGGCCCTATGGCTACACCTTC.

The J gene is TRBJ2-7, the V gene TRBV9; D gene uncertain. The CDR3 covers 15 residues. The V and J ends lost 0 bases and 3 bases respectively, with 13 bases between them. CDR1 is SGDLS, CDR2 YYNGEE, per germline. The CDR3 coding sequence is TGTGCCAGCAGCGTAGCTCCCACAAACGTCTACGAGCAGTACTTC. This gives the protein CASSVAPTNVYEQYF.

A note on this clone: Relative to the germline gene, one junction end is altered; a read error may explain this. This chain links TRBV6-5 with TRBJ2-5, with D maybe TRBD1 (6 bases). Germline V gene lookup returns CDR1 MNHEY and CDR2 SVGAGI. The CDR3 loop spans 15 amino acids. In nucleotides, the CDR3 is TGTGCCAGCAGTTACGGGGGCGTAAGGGCAGAGGCCCAGTACTTC. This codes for CASSYGGVRAEAQYF.

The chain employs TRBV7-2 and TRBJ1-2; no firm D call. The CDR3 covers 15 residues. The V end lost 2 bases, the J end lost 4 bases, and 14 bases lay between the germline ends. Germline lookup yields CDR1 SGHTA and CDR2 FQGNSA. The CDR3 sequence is CASSLNPEAGYGYTF. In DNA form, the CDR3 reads TGTGCCAGCAGCTTAAACCCGGAGGCCGGCTATGGCTACACCTTC.

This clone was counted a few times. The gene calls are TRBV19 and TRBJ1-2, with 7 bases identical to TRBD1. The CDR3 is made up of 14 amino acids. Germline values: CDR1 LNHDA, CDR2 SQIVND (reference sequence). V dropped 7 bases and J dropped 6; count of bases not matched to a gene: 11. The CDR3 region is CASITGGQRDGYTF. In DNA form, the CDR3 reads TGTGCCAGTATCACCGGGGGACAGAGGGATGGCTACACCTTC.

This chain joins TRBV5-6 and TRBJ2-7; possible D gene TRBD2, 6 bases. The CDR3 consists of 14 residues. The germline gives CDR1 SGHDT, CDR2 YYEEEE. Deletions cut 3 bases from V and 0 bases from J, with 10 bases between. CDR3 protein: CASSSLRGSYEQYV. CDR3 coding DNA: TGTGCCAGCAGCTCACTGCGGGGCTCCTACGAGCAGTACGTC.

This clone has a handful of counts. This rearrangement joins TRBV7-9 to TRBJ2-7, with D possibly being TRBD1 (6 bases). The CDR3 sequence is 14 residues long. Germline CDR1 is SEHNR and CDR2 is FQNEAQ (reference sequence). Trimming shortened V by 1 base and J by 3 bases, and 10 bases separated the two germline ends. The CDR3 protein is CASSLGAGVYEQYV. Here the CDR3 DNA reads TGTGCCAGCAGCTTAGGGGCAGGGGTCTACGAGCAGTACGTC.

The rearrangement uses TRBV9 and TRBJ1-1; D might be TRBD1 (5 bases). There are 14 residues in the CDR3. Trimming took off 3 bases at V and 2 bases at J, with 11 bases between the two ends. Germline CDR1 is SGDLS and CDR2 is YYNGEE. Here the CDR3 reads CASSGRVTNTEAFF. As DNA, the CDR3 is TGTGCCAGCAGCGGCAGGGTGACCAACACTGAAGCTTTCTTT.

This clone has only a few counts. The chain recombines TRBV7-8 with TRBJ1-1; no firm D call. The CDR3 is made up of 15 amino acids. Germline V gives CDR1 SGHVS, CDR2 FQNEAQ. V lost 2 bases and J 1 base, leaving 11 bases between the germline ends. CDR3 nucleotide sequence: TGTGCCAGCAGCTTAATGGGTCGGGGGAACACTGAAGCTTTCTTT. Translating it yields CASSLMGRGNTEAFF. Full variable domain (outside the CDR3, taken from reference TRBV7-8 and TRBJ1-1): GAGVSQSPRYKVAKRGQDVALRCDPISGHVSLFWYQQALGQGPEFLTYFQNEAQLDKSGLPSDRFFAERPEGSVSTLKIQRTQQEDSAVYLCASSLMGRGNTEAFFGQGTRLTVV.

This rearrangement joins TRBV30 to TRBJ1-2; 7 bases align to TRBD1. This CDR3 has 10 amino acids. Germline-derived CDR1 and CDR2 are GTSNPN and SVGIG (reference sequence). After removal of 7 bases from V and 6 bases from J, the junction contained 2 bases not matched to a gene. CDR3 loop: CAFGTDGYTF. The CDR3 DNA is TGTGCCTTTGGGACAGATGGCTACACCTTC.

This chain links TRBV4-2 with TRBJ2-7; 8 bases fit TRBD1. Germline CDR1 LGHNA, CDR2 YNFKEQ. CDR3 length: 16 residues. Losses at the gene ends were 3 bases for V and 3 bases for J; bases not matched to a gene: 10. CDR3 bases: TGTGCCAGCAGCCAGTACCGGGACAGGTCCCACTACGAGCAGTACTTC. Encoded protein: CASSQYRDRSHYEQYF.